The TCR beta chain under discussion was sequenced for a study of blood T cell repertoires in COVID-19. As for the study in general: Acute and convalescent COVID-19 samples came from the United States, Italy and Spain. In each case, the material was cDNA or gDNA derived from T cells, B-cell-depleted T cells, or PBMCs.

Germline CDR1 is SGHRS and CDR2 is YFSETQ. The CDR3 is made up of 16 amino acids. V shed 0 bases and J shed 5 bases, with 17 bases lying between them. The method was immunoSEQ multiplex PCR; TCRdb's version includes in-frame clones alone and lacks a portion of them. The sample includes 160,000 or so clones, about 85% of them seen just once. The chain uses TRBV5-1 and TRBJ2-5, with D possibly matching TRBD1 (5 bases). The sequenced material came from peripheral blood. The TCR was taken from a man aged 40-49 years with acute or convalescent COVID-19. CDR3 in amino acids: CASSLVATGQGETQYF. The CDR3 nucleotides are TGCGCCAGCAGCTTGGTAGCCACAGGCCAAGGGGAGACCCAGTACTTC.